The clone carrying this TCR beta chain was found once. In the authors' workflow: It was from reference gene primer amplification that nucleated cell counts were estimated. Sequencing used immunoSEQ multiplex PCR; TCRdb keeps in-frame clones, though not all of them. That table is the source of V, J and clone size, and D and trimming were worked out from the DNA. The repertoire holds under 75,000 clones, 75% to 90% seen once, with more than 2.5% in the top ten. The data stem from a study of blood T cell repertoires in COVID-19. Study summary: Spain, Italy and the United States supplied samples that represented acute and convalescent COVID-19. T cells, B-cell-depleted T cells, or PBMCs supplied cDNA or gDNA.

Sequencing was performed on peripheral blood. The source of this sequence is a man aged 45 to 65 with acute or convalescent COVID-19.

CDR3 coding DNA: TGTGCCAGCAGCTTAGGGATCACAGGGGACTACGAGCAGTACTTC. Its translation is CASSLGITGDYEQYF. This sequence joins TRBV7-2 and TRBJ2-7, with 7 bases that match TRBD1. With V trimmed by 1 base and J by 3 bases, 6 bases remained unmatched. The germline gives CDR1 SGHTA, CDR2 FQGNSA. This CDR3 has 15 residues.